The clone carrying this TCR beta chain was seen a single time. The data were obtained in a study of control samples from healthy donors and cancer patients. Germline CDR1 GTSNPN, CDR2 SVGIG (reference sequence). Trimming removed 0 bases from V and 1 base from J, with 9 bases in between. The CDR3 consists of 14 residues. Profiled with immunoSEQ multiplex PCR; TCRdb holds only in-frame clones, not every one. This sample has 100,000 to 110,000 clones; roughly 84% occur once, and the top ten carry 15% to 20%. This TCR derives from a woman in her forties or fifties in good health. The J gene is TRBJ2-5, the V gene TRBV30; the D is unclear. The specimen was blood. The CDR3 DNA is TGTGCCTGGAGTGTACCCGTGACCCAAGAGACCCAGTACTTC. This translates into CAWSVPVTQETQYF.